These 10 T cell receptor beta chains originate from one sample sequenced in a study of sequential checkpoint blockade in melanoma. TCRdb keeps only in-frame clones here, not all; method: immunoSEQ multiplex PCR. The sample records 6,000 to 9,500 clones, about 25% being singletons. Treatment defined: randomized to nivolumab then ipilimumab (arm A) or the reverse (arm B). The specimen was tumor tissue (inferred from file names), collected from a patient given nivolumab and ipilimumab in sequence. The receptors derive from a human donor with melanoma.

This clone was seen a handful of times. The gene calls are TRBV19 and TRBJ1-5; a weak D match, TRBD1 (5 bases). The CDR3 contains 14 residues. V was trimmed by 4 bases and J by 11 bases, leaving 18 bases between them. CDR1 and CDR2 from the germline V gene are LNHDA and SQIVND (reference sequence). In DNA, the CDR3 is TGTGCCAGTAGTACCGGGACGCCATCTGAGGCCCAGCATTTT. Protein sequence: CASSTGTPSEAQHF.

The chain combines TRBV18 with TRBJ2-2, with a possible D match to TRBD1 (6 bases). Germline-derived CDR1 and CDR2 are KGHSH and LQKENI. The CDR3 length is 13 residues. The V gene lost 3 bases and the J gene lost 10 bases, with 12 bases spanning the gap. CDR3 protein: CASSPKGVEELFF. CDR3 coding DNA: TGTGCCAGCTCACCGAAGGGGGTCGAGGAGCTGTTTTTT. Based on the CDR3 plus reference TRBV18 and TRBJ2-2, the full variable domain is NAGVMQNPRHLVRRRGQEARLRCSPMKGHSHVYWYRQLPEEGLKFMVYLQKENIIDESGMPKERFSAEFPKEGPSILRIQQVVRGDSAAYFCASSPKGVEELFFGEGSRLTVL.

This sequence joins TRBV30 and TRBJ1-2; D perhaps matches TRBD1 (6 bases). CDR1 is GTSNPN, CDR2 SVGIG, per germline (reference sequence). The CDR3 has 15 residues. Trimming shortened V by 1 base and J by 4 bases, and 16 bases separated the two germline ends. The CDR3 spells CAWSADGGGLYGYTF. DNA for the CDR3: TGTGCCTGGAGTGCCGACGGAGGGGGGCTCTATGGCTACACCTTC.

As DNA, the CDR3 is TGTGCCAGCAGTTTCCGAGAGAGGGGCACTGAAGCTTTCTTT. Protein sequence: CASSFRERGTEAFF. The V call is TRBV6-8, the J call TRBJ1-1; D is possibly TRBD1 (5 bases). The CDR3 runs to 14 residues. The ends were cut back, 4 bases at V and 4 bases at J, with 13 bases in the middle. Germline loops: CDR1 MNHGY, CDR2 SAAAGT.

The chain links TRBV19 to TRBJ2-7, with a tentative D call TRBD2 (5 bases). Germline CDR1 and CDR2: LNHDA and SQIVND (reference sequence). This CDR3 comprises 11 residues. The CDR3 coding sequence is TGTGCCAGTAGCCTAACGAATCCGGAGGTTGTC. It encodes CASSLTNPEVV.

V and J are TRBV5-1 and TRBJ2-5, with 7 bases aligning to TRBD2. Trimming cost V 0 bases and J 5 bases; bases outside gene matches: 13. The CDR3 totals 17 residues. Germline-derived CDR1 and CDR2 are SGHRS and YFSETQ. CDR3 nucleotide sequence: TGCGCCAGCAGCTTGGGGGCCGGACTAGTATTTGGGGAGACCCAGTACTTC. This encodes CASSLGAGLVFGETQYF. The whole variable domain, remainder taken from reference TRBV5-1 and TRBJ2-5, is KAGVTQTPRYLIKTRGQQVTLSCSPISGHRSVSWYQQTPGQGLQFLFEYFSETQRNKGNFPGRFSGRQFSNSRSEMNVSTLELGDSALYLCASSLGAGLVFGETQYFGPGTRLLVL.

The chain is built from TRBV6-8 and TRBJ1-5; D call uncertain. Germline CDR1 MNHGY, CDR2 SAAAGT. Trimming removed 5 bases from V and 0 bases from J, with 17 bases in between. This CDR3 region has 17 residues. The CDR3 nucleotides read TGTGCCAGCAGTGATGGAAGTTCAGGTTATAGCAATCAGCCCCAGCATTTT. Amino acid sequence: CASSDGSSGYSNQPQHF.

This clone was picked up many times. The chain links TRBV11-3 to TRBJ1-1; D might be TRBD1 (6 bases). V lost 1 base and J 0 bases, leaving 9 bases between the germline ends. The germline CDR1 and CDR2 sequences are SGHNT and YENEEA. The CDR3 length is 15 residues. The CDR3 here is CASSLGPGVNTEAFF. The CDR3 region has the DNA TGTGCCAGCAGCTTAGGTCCAGGGGTGAACACTGAAGCTTTCTTT. The whole variable domain, remainder taken from reference TRBV11-3 and TRBJ1-1, is EAGVVQSPRYKIIEKKQPVAFWCNPISGHNTLYWYLQNLGQGPELLIRYENEEAVDDSQLPKDRFSAERLKGVDSTLKIQPAELGDSAVYLCASSLGPGVNTEAFFGQGTRLTVV.

The sample holds many counts of this clone. This chain uses TRBV6-8 with TRBJ2-5; perhaps TRBD2 as D (5 bases). The CDR3 runs to 13 residues. Trimming left V 5 bases short and J 5 bases short, with 12 bases between. Germline assignment: CDR1 MNHGY and CDR2 SAAAGT. The CDR3 coding sequence is TGTGCCAGCAGTAGTCCACCGGGGGAGACCCAGTACTTC. This encodes CASSSPPGETQYF.

The chain recombines TRBV11-3 with TRBJ2-1; TRBD1 aligns across 8 bases. The germline V gene has CDR1 SGHNT and CDR2 YENEEA. After removal of 5 bases from V and 12 bases from J, the junction contained 12 bases not matched to a gene. This CDR3 is built from 14 residues. This chain's CDR3 is CASSPPASTGVQFF. DNA of the CDR3: TGTGCCAGCAGCCCTCCTGCCTCGACAGGGGTGCAGTTCTTC.